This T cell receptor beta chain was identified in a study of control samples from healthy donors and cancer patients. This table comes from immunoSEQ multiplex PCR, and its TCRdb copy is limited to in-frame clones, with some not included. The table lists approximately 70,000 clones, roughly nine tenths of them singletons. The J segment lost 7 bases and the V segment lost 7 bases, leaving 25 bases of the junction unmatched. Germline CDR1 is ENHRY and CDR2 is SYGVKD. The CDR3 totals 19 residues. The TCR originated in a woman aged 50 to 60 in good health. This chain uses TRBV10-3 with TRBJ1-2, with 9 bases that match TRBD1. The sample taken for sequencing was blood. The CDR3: CAITVGKYSGKQGARGYTF. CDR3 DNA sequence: TGTGCCATCACGGTGGGAAAGTATAGTGGTAAACAGGGGGCGCGTGGCTACACCTTC.